Shown below are 11 T cell receptor beta chains from a single sample sequenced in a study of response to subunit inactivated influenza vaccine. TCRdb re-analysed the RT-PCR reads in MiXCR, keeping a single row per CDR3 protein. Among almost 600,000 distinct CDR3 sequences listed, approximately 15% were seen once. This specimen was PBMCs from blood, taken about 13 days after vaccination. The receptors were sampled from a man aged 45 to 65 who received an inactivated influenza vaccine.

The rearrangement uses TRBV20-1 and TRBJ2-5; tentatively, D is TRBD2 (6 bases). The CDR3 extends over 13 amino acids. Germline assignment: CDR1 DFQATT and CDR2 SNEGSKA (reference sequence). The V end was cut by 0 bases, the J end by 5 bases, with 10 bases between. CDR3 bases: TGCAGTGCTAGAGATGCGGGGAGGGAGACCCAGTACTTC. It encodes CSARDAGRETQYF.

In its sample, this clonotype was seen a few times. V is TRBV3-1 and J is TRBJ2-7; possibly TRBD1 for D (5 bases). Looked up from germline, CDR1 is LGHDT and CDR2 is YNNKEL (reference sequence). CDR3 size: 15 residues. Trimming stripped 6 bases from V and 4 bases from J, with 19 bases between. The CDR3 here is CASSLRQLRGYEQYF. In nucleotides, the CDR3 is TGTGCCAGCAGTCTAAGACAGTTAAGGGGATACGAGCAGTACTTC.

This clonotype was observed a few times. The chain couples TRBV5-1 to TRBJ2-3; D is uncertain. Trimming took off 0 bases at V and 2 bases at J, with 7 bases between the two ends. CDR3 length: 14 amino acids. CDR1 is SGHRS, CDR2 YFSETQ, per germline. CDR3 bases: TGCGCCAGCAGCTTGGCACAGATCACAGATACGCAGTATTTT. The encoded protein is CASSLAQITDTQYF.

The chain links TRBV29-1 to TRBJ1-2; no firm D call. The V and J ends lost 5 bases and 2 bases respectively, with 9 bases between them. Germline CDR1 reads SQVTM; CDR2 reads ANQGSEA. This CDR3 region has 12 residues. As DNA, the CDR3 is TGCAGCGTTTCAGCGGGGAACTATGGCTACACCTTC. This gives the protein CSVSAGNYGYTF.

A few counts support this clonotype. V gene TRBV12-3 or TRBV12-4 combines with J gene TRBJ2-7; 10 nucleotides match TRBD1. V shed 5 bases and J 1 base; nucleotides not matched to a gene: 11. This CDR3 is 17 amino acids long. The CDR3 spells CASSRIRGTGDSYEQYF. CDR3 coding DNA: TGTGCCAGCAGTCGCATTAGGGGGACAGGGGATTCCTACGAGCAGTACTTC.

This rearrangement joins TRBV12-3 or TRBV12-4 to TRBJ2-5, with D tentatively TRBD2 (6 bases). This CDR3 has 12 amino acids. Trimming pared 5 bases from V and 9 bases from J, leaving 13 bases between. The CDR3 here is CASSLTSRAQYF. For the CDR3, the DNA is TGTGCCAGCAGTCTAACTAGCAGGGCCCAGTACTTC.

The chain has TRBV7-2 and TRBJ2-5; 12 bases match TRBD2. The length of the CDR3 is 15 residues. Trimming at V came to 11 bases and at J to 1 base, leaving 8 bases not matched to a gene. Germline CDR1 reads SGHTA; CDR2 reads FQGNSA. The CDR3 is CAVTSGRVIQETQYF. The DNA of the CDR3 is TGTGCCGTGACTAGCGGGAGAGTGATCCAAGAGACCCAGTACTTC.

The chain uses TRBV21-1 and TRBJ2-5; the tabulated D call, TRBD2, remains unverified against the DNA. TRBV21-1 is recorded as a pseudogene. The CDR3 is 17 residues long. The CDR3 loop reads CASSKPRGAAAGETQYF. CDR3 in DNA: TGTGCCAGCAGCAAACCCCGGGGAGCGGCCGCGGGGGAGACCCAGTACTTC.

This clonotype was detected only a few times. The chain links TRBV7-9 to TRBJ2-3, with 8 positions matching TRBD2. Per germline, CDR1 SEHNR and CDR2 FQNEAQ (reference sequence). The length of the CDR3 is 16 residues. J lost 4 bases, V lost 7 bases, and 13 bases had no gene match. CDR3 amino acids: CASTPNGGRRSDTQYF. The CDR3 DNA sequence: TGTGCCAGCACCCCGAATGGCGGGAGGAGGTCAGATACGCAGTATTTT.

The sample holds a few counts of this clonotype. This sequence joins TRBV3-1 and TRBJ2-1; no clear D gene. The length of the CDR3 is 11 residues. The germline gives CDR1 LGHDT, CDR2 YNNKEL (reference sequence). V lost 5 bases, J lost 8 bases, and 7 bases lay in between. The CDR3: CASSSEYEQFF. The CDR3 bases are TGTGCCAGCAGCTCCGAGTATGAGCAGTTCTTC.

This clonotype appeared a few times. The J gene is TRBJ2-3, the V gene TRBV7-9, with a tentative D call TRBD1 (6 bases). The V end lost 7 bases, the J end lost 1 base, and 18 bases lay between the germline ends. The CDR3 extends over 16 amino acids. Germline V lookup: CDR1 SEHNR, CDR2 FQNEAQ (reference sequence). The CDR3 loop reads CASTQSPGAGTDTQYF. CDR3 nucleotides: TGTGCCAGCACCCAAAGCCCAGGGGCGGGCACAGATACGCAGTATTTT.